The clone carrying this T cell receptor beta chain was seen more than once but under ten times. Its specificity is unknown. With 3 bases clipped from V and 3 bases from J, the junction kept 4 bases outside the gene matches. CDR3 length: 14 residues. Germline V gene sequence: CDR1 SEHNR, CDR2 FQNEAQ (reference sequence). The data belong to a study of T cells in Graves' hyperthyroidism and ophthalmopathy. Study-level points and caveats: In validation, the model predicted ophthalmopathy. These predictions came a median about 6.5 months before onset. Stable hyperthyroidism was told apart from ophthalmopathy by a model built on 13 V-J features. Most thyroid clonotypes that were expanded above 0.001 also turned up in blood.

Template material for amplifying TCR beta CDR3 regions consisted of RNA transcripts. RT-PCR in the first round (using the HTBI primer set) targeted the TCR CDR3. TCRdb re-called the multiplex PCR reads with MiXCR, one entry per CDR3 protein. This table has about 98,000 distinct CDR3 sequences, 35% to 45% appearing once. Patients between 18 and 65 years old had hyperthyroidism, newly diagnosed and lasting under 2 months. This clonotype was obtained from a woman in her thirties with Graves' hyperthyroidism. The specimen was peripheral blood or thyroid tissue (not recorded which). This chain uses TRBV7-9 with TRBJ1-1; 7 bases align to TRBD1. The CDR3 is CASSFQGVDTEAFF. DNA for the CDR3: TGTGCCAGCAGCTTTCAGGGGGTCGACACTGAAGCTTTCTTT.